This T cell receptor beta chain was profiled in a study of T-cell reconstitution after alpha-beta-depleted transplantation in children. This sample's TCRbeta library carried unique molecular identifier barcodes. One entry per CDR3 protein results from TCRdb running MiXCR on the PCR reads. The table shows 610,000 or so distinct CDR3 sequences, with approximately 30% occurring only once. The germline V gene encodes CDR1 DFQATT and CDR2 SNEGSKA (reference sequence). Trimming cost V 3 bases and J 6 bases, with 15 bases left between them. The CDR3 loop spans 13 amino acids. Overall study results and limits: From newly produced T cells came most of the T-cell counts and diversity one year after transplant. Expanded graft clones numbering several hundred reportedly gave rise to alpha-beta T cells about two months after transplant.

Regarding this clonotype: Its antigen remains unknown.

This material consisted of PBMCs, taken before TCRalphabeta/CD19-depleted stem cell transplant. The chain joins TRBV20-1 to TRBJ2-7; the D gene is possibly TRBD1 (6 bases). This TCR was sampled from a boy under two years old with Wiskott-Aldrich syndrome, due to receive a stem cell transplant. The CDR3 loop reads CSASGTWVTEQYF. CDR3 coding DNA: TGCAGTGCTAGTGGGACATGGGTTACCGAGCAGTACTTC.